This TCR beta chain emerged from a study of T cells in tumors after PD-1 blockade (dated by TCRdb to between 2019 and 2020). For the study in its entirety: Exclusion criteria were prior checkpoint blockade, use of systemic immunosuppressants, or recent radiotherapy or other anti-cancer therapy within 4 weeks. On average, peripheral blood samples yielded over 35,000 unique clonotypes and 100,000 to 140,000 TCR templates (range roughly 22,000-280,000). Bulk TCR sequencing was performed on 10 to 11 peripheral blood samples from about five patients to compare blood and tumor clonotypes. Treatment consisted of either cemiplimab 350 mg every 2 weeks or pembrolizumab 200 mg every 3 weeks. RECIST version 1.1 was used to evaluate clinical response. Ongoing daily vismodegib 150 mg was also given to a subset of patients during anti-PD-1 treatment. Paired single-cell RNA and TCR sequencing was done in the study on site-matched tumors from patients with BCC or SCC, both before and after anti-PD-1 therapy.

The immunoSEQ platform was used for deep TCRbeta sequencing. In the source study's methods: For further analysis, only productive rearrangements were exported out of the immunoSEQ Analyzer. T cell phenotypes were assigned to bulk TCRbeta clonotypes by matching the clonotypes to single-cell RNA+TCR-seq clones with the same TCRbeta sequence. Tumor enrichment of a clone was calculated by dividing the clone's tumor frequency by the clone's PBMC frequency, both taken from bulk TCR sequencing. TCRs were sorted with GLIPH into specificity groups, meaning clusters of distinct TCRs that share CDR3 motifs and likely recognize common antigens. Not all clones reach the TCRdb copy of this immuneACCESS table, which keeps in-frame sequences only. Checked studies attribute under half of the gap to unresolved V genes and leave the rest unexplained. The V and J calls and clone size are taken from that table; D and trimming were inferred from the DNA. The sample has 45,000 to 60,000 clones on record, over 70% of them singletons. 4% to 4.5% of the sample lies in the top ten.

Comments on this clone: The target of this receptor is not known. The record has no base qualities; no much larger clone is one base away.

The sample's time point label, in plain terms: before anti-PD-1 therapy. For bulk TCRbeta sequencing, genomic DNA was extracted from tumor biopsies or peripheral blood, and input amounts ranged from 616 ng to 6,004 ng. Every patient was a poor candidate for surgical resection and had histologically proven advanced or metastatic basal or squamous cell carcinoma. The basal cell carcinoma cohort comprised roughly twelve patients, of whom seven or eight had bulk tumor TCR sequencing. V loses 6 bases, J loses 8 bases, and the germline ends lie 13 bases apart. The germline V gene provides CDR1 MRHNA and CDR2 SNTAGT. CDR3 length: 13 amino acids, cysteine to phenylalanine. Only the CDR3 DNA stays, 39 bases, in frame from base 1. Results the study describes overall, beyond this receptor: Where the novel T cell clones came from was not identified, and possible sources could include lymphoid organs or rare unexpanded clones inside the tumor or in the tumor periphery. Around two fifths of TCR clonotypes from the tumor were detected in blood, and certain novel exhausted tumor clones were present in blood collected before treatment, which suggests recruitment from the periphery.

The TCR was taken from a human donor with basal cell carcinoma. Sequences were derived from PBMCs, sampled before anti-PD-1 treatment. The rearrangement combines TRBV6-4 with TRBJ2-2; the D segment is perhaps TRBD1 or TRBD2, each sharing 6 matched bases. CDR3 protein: CASSPGASGELFF. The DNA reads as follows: TGTGCCAGCAGCCCGGGGGCCTCGGGGGAGCTGTTTTTT.